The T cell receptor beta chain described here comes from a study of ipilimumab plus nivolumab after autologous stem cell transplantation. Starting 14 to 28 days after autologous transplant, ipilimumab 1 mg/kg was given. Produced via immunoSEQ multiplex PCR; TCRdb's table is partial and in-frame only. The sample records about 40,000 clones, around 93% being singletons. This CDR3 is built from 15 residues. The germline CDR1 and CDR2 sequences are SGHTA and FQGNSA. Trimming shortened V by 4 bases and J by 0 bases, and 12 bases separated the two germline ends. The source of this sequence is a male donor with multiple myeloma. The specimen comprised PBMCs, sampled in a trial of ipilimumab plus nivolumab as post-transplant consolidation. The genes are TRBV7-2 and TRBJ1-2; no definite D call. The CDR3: CASSSKELANYGYTF. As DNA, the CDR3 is TGTGCCAGCAGCTCGAAAGAGTTAGCTAACTATGGCTACACCTTC.